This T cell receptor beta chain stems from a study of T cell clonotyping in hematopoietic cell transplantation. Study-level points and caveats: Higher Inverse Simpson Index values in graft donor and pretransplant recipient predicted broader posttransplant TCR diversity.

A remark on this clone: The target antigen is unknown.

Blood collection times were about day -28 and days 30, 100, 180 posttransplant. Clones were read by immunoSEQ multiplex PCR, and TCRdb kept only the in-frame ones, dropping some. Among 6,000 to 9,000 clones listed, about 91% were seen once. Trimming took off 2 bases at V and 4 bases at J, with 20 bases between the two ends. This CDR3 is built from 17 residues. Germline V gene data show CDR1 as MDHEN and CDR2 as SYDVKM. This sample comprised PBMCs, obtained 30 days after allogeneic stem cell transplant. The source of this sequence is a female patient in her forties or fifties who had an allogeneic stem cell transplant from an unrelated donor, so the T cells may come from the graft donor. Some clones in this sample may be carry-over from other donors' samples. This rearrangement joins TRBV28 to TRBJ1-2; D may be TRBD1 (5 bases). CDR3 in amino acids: CASSLQQDIAGRYGYTF. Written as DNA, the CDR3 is TGTGCCAGCAGTTTACAACAGGATATCGCAGGGCGCTATGGCTACACCTTC.